This entry features one T cell receptor beta chain sequence. Next came a second PCR, run for about 7 to 12 cycles, which used a sample-barcoded 5' primer along with a J-beta primer mix. TCRdb re-derived calls from the 5' RACE reads in MiXCR, one entry per CDR3 protein. The sample contains fewer than 900,000 distinct CDR3 sequences, about 36% of which appear only once. These data originate in a study of blood T cells in healthy people across ages. Trimming cost V 3 bases and J 6 bases, with 20 bases left between them. Germline CDR1 DFQATT, CDR2 SNEGSKA (reference sequence). CDR3 length: 15 amino acids.

V gene TRBV20-1 combines with J gene TRBJ1-1; tentatively, D is TRBD1 (6 bases). The sample was blood. This receptor was taken from a young man in good health. CDR3 amino acids: CSARAIEGGGPEAFF. The DNA for the CDR3 is TGCAGTGCTAGGGCAATTGAAGGGGGGGGTCCTGAAGCTTTCTTT.